The rows below give T cell receptor beta chains drawn from one sample of a study of cytomegalovirus exposure and HLA in healthy donors. TCRdb's table, derived via immunoSEQ multiplex PCR, lists solely in-frame clones and lacks some. The sample shows some 220,000 clones, roughly 73% of them seen only once. Sequencing was performed on PBMCs. The source of these receptors is a boy younger than 18 in good health and CMV-seronegative. CDR3s include the opening cysteine and the closing phenylalanine or tryptophan. A D gene is named only where the DNA matches it firmly. Not every row has a clone size; where given, it reads once, few, many or a size class.

cdr3_length	j_call	d_call	clone_size	v_call	cdr3_nt	cdr3_aa
18	TRBJ2-3	TRBD2	-	TRBV9	TGTGCCAGCAGCGTAGTTTTGTCGAGCGGGAGGTCCACAGATACGCAGTATTTT	CASSVVLSSGRSTDTQYF
14	TRBJ2-7	TRBD1	-	TRBV11-2	TGTGCCAGCAGCTTGCCGGACAGGAGGTACGAGCAGTACTTC	CASSLPDRRYEQYF
19	TRBJ2-3	TRBD2	once	TRBV4-1	TGCGCCAGCAGCCAAGACCGGTGGGTCAGCGGGAAGACCACAGATACGCAGTATTTT	CASSQDRWVSGKTTDTQYF
11	TRBJ2-1	-	-	TRBV11-3	TGTGCCAGCAGCCCCTCCTATGAGCAGTTCTTC	CASSPSYEQFF
14	TRBJ1-2	-	-	TRBV5-1	TGCGCCAGCAGCTTGGTCGACAGTAACTATGGCTACACCTTC	CASSLVDSNYGYTF
14	TRBJ1-5	-	-	TRBV27	TGTGCCAGCACTTCCCTCTCCAGCAATCAGCCCCAGCATTTT	CASTSLSSNQPQHF
18	TRBJ2-3	TRBD1	-	TRBV4-2	TGTGCCAGCAGCCAATGGACAGGGGGGTTAGAGGTCACAGATACGCAGTATTTT	CASSQWTGGLEVTDTQYF
15	TRBJ2-2	-	few	TRBV27	TGTGCCAGCAGTTTATCGGGGACAAACACCGGGGAGCTGTTTTTT	CASSLSGTNTGELFF
15	TRBJ2-5	TRBD1	-	TRBV18	TGTGCCAGCTCACCTTTATCCGCCAGGGGGGAGACCCAGTACTTC	CASSPLSARGETQYF
13	TRBJ2-7	-	-	TRBV6-6	TGTGCCAGCAGTTACGCGGCCCCGGCCGAGCAGTACTTC	CASSYAAPAEQYF
14	TRBJ1-2	-	-	TRBV13	TGTGCCAGCAGCTTCGCAGGAGGCCTTTATGGCTACACCTTC	CASSFAGGLYGYTF
13	TRBJ1-2	-	-	TRBV12-5	TGTGCTAGTGGTTTGGACACAACCTATGGCTACACCTTC	CASGLDTTYGYTF
15	TRBJ2-5	TRBD2	-	TRBV10-1	TGCGCCAGCAGTGTAGGGACTAGCGGCCAAGAGACCCAGTACTTC	CASSVGTSGQETQYF
15	TRBJ2-2	-	-	TRBV2	TGTGCCAGCAGTGAAGGGTTATCCGGGACCGGGGAGCTGTTTTTT	CASSEGLSGTGELFF
13	TRBJ2-5	TRBD2	once	TRBV6-1	TGTGCCAGCAGGAGGACTAGTAGGCAGACCCAGTACTTC	CASRRTSRQTQYF
15	TRBJ2-7	TRBD2	-	TRBV10-3	TGTGCCATCAGTGAAGGACTAGCGGGGAACTACGAGCAGTACTTC	CAISEGLAGNYEQYF
16	TRBJ2-2	TRBD1	-	TRBV11-3	TGTGCCAGCAGCCCGAGGACAGGGGGCGCTCCCGGGGAGCTGTTTTTT	CASSPRTGGAPGELFF
12	TRBJ2-1	-	-	TRBV4-1	TGCGCCAGCAGCCCGGCCGGGGATGCCGAGTTCTTC	CASSPAGDAEFF
18	TRBJ1-6	TRBD1	-	TRBV4-1	TGCGCCAGCAGCCAATTGAGACCCGGGACAGGGGGCTTGTCACCCCTCCACTTT	CASSQLRPGTGGLSPLHF
15	TRBJ1-3	-	-	TRBV15	TGTGCCACCAGCAGAGATTCAGGGACTGGAAACACCATATATTTT	CATSRDSGTGNTIYF
16	TRBJ2-4	-	-	TRBV7-9	TGTGCCAGCAGCTTAGGGGCGATAGAAGCCAAAAACATTCAGTACTTC	CASSLGAIEAKNIQYF
14	TRBJ1-1	-	-	TRBV5-1	TGCGCCAGCAGCTGGGGGGGCGAGGGTACTGAAGCTTTCTTT	CASSWGGEGTEAFF
14	TRBJ1-3	TRBD1	-	TRBV7-8	TGTGCCAGCAGCTTACGGACAGGGACGAACACCATATATTTT	CASSLRTGTNTIYF
15	TRBJ1-4	TRBD1	-	TRBV27	TGTGCCAGCAGCCTGGTCGGGACAGGCGTGGAAAAACTGTTTTTT	CASSLVGTGVEKLFF
13	TRBJ1-4	-	-	TRBV29-1	TGCAGCGTTGCTGGGGCTCCCAATGAAAAACTGTTTTTT	CSVAGAPNEKLFF
17	TRBJ1-1	-	-	TRBV18	TGTGCCAGCTCACCGCGGTTTGGCAACTACTTGAACACTGAAGCTTTCTTT	CASSPRFGNYLNTEAFF
14	TRBJ2-6	-	few	TRBV6-1	TGTGCCAGCAGTGAATTAGGGGTAGACAACGTCCTGACTTTC	CASSELGVDNVLTF
19	TRBJ2-3	-	-	TRBV21-1	TGTGCCAGCAGCAAGGTTGTGGGACTAGCGCCTCAATCTACAGATACGCAGTATTTT	CASSKVVGLAPQSTDTQYF